A selection of T cell receptor beta chains follows, all from one sample in a study of CD8 T cells in Susac syndrome. TCRdb re-called the immunoSEQ multiplex PCR reads through MiXCR, storing one row per CDR3 protein. The table includes hundreds of thousands of distinct CDR3 sequences, 92% detected once. Sample: CD8+ T cells from PBMCs. The receptor set was obtained from a human donor with multiple sclerosis. The CDR3 runs from the conserved cysteine through the conserved F or W. Each record gives: J gene, V gene, CDR3 protein.

TRBJ1-1 | TRBV12-3/TRBV12-4 | CASSQSTGFDTEAFF
TRBJ1-5 | TRBV6-2/TRBV6-3 | CASRGGSDQHF
TRBJ2-7 | TRBV11-2 | CASSRGTIYEQYF
TRBJ2-7 | TRBV10-3 | CAISVRGTVEDYEQYF
TRBJ2-7 | TRBV4-3 | CASSHWRTSEQYF
TRBJ2-7 | TRBV11-3 | CASSTRDRTYEQYF
TRBJ2-7 | TRBV12-3/TRBV12-4 | CASSFRDRGHYEQYF
TRBJ1-2 | TRBV6-2/TRBV6-3 | CASNTDREDYSGGYTF
TRBJ2-3 | TRBV14 | CASSQETSTDTQYF
TRBJ2-1 | TRBV4-1 | CASSPVPQVADEQFF
TRBJ2-6 | TRBV27 | CASSLYGGLLSGANVLTF
TRBJ2-2 | TRBV29-1 | CSGLAGTGELFF
TRBJ2-1 | TRBV6-2/TRBV6-3 | CASTGTSREQFF
TRBJ2-7 | TRBV19 | CASSTSGGTYEQYF
TRBJ1-2 | TRBV19 | CAISDPLAGKPNYGYTF
TRBJ1-3 | TRBV12-3/TRBV12-4 | CASSQTGIHSGNTIYF
TRBJ1-1 | TRBV12-3/TRBV12-4 | CASSPQGGMNTEAFF
TRBJ2-1 | TRBV10-3 | CAISESSSGSFYNEQFF
TRBJ2-7 | TRBV7-8 | CASSSWTVTYEQYF
TRBJ2-2 | TRBV27 | CASSFAPTGELFF
TRBJ2-7 | TRBV7-8 | CASSATGQAEQYF
TRBJ2-1 | TRBV28 | CASRPQGSYNEQFF
TRBJ1-2 | TRBV20-1 | CSARDLGQGRIDGYTF
TRBJ2-1 | TRBV7-6 | CASSLGLAIHNEQFF
TRBJ1-1 | TRBV12-3/TRBV12-4 | CASRYLYRGEEAFF
TRBJ2-1 | TRBV2 | CASSEGSASGRRDEQFF
TRBJ1-2 | TRBV27 | CASSPGHNYGYTF
TRBJ1-1 | TRBV11-1 | CASSLEESTEAFF